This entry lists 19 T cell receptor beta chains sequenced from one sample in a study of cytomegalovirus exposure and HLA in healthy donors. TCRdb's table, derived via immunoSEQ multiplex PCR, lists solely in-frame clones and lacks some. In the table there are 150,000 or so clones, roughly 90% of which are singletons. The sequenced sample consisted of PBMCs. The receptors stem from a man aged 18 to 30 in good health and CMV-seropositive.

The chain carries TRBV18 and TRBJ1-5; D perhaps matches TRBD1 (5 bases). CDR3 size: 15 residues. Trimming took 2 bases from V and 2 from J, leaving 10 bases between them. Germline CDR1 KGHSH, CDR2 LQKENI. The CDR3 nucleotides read TGTGCCAGCTCACCAGGTCTAGGGGGCAATCAGCCCCAGCATTTT. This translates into CASSPGLGGNQPQHF.

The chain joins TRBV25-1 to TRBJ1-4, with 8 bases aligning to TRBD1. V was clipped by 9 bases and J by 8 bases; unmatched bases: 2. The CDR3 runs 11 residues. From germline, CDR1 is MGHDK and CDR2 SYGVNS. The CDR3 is CARGQGEKLFF. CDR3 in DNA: TGTGCCAGAGGACAGGGCGAAAAACTGTTTTTT.

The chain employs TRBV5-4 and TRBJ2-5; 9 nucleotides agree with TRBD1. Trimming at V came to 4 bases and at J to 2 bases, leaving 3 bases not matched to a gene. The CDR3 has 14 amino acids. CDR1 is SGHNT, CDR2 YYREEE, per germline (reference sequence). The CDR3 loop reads CASSAGQGQETQYF. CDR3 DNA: TGTGCCAGCAGCGCAGGACAGGGGCAAGAGACCCAGTACTTC.

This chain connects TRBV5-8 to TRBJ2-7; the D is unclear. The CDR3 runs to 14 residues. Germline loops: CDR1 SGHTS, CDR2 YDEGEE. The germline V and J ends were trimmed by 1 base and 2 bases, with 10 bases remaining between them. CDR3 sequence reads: CASSLSHPTYEQYF. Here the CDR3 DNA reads TGTGCCAGCAGCTTGTCACACCCGACCTACGAGCAGTACTTC.

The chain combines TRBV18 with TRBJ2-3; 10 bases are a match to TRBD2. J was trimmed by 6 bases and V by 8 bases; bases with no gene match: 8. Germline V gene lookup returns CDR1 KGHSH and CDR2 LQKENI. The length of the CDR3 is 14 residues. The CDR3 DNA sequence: TGTGCCAGCCGATCTAGCGGGGGTATGGATACGCAGTATTTT. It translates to CASRSSGGMDTQYF. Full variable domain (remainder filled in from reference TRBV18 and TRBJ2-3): NAGVMQNPRHLVRRRGQEARLRCSPMKGHSHVYWYRQLPEEGLKFMVYLQKENIIDESGMPKERFSAEFPKEGPSILRIQQVVRGDSAAYFCASRSSGGMDTQYFGPGTRLTVL.

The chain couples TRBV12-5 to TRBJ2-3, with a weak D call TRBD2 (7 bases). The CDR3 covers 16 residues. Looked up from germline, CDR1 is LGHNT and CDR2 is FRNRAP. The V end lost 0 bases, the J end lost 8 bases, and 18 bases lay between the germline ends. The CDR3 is CASGLVVEGGPVTQYF. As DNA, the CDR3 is TGTGCTAGTGGTTTGGTAGTAGAGGGGGGGCCAGTTACGCAGTATTTT.

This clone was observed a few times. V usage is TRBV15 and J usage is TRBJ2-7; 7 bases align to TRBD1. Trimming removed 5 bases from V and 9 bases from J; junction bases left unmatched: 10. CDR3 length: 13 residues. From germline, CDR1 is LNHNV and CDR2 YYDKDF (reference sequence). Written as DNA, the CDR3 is TGTGCCACCAGCCGGAAGGGGGCGACCGGGCAGTACTTC. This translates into CATSRKGATGQYF.

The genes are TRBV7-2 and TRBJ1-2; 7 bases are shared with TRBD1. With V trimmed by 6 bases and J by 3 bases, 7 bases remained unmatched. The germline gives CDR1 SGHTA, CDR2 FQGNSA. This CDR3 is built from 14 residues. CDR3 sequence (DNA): TGTGCCAGCAGTTGGGGAACAGGGGACTATGGCTACACCTTC. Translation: CASSWGTGDYGYTF.

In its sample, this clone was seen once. The CDR3 sequence is CASSVTGSNYGYTF. As DNA, the CDR3 is TGTGCCAGCAGCGTAACGGGGTCGAACTATGGCTACACCTTC. J is TRBJ1-2 and V is TRBV9; D is uncertain. CDR1 is SGDLS, CDR2 YYNGEE, per germline. This CDR3 has 14 residues. V was trimmed by 1 base and J by 2 bases, leaving 9 bases between them.

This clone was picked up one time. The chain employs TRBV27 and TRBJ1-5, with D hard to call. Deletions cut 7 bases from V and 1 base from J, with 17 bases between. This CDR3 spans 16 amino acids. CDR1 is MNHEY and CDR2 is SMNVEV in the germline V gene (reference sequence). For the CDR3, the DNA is TGTGCCAGCAACCGGGAAAACCTAGGGAGCAATCAGCCCCAGCATTTT. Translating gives CASNRENLGSNQPQHF.

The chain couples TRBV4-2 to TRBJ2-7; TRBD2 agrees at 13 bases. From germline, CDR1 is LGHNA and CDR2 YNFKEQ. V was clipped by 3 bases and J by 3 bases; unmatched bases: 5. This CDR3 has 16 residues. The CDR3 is CASSQGGLAGSYEQYF. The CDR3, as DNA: TGTGCCAGCAGCCAGGGGGGACTAGCGGGAAGCTACGAGCAGTACTTC.

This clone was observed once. The CDR3 spells CAISDVAGVQDEQYF. The CDR3 DNA sequence: TGTGCCATCAGTGACGTAGCGGGAGTACAAGACGAGCAGTACTTC. The V gene is TRBV10-3, the J gene TRBJ2-7; 9 nucleotides agree with TRBD2. Germline-derived CDR1 and CDR2 are ENHRY and SYGVKD. The V gene end was trimmed by 3 bases and the J gene end by 5 bases; junction bases not matched to a gene: 8. This CDR3 has 15 residues.

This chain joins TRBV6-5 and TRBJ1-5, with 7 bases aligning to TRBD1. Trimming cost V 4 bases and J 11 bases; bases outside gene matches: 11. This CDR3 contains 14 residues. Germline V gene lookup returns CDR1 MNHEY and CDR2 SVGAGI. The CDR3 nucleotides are TGTGCCAGCAGTTCCCGACAGGGTCTGGGGTCCCAGCATTTT. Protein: CASSSRQGLGSQHF.

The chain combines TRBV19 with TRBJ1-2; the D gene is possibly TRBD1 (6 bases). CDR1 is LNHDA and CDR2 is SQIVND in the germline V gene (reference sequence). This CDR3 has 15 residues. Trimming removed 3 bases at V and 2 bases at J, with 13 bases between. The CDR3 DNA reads TGTGCCAGTAGTATCGCCAGGGGACCCAACTATGGCTACACCTTC. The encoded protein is CASSIARGPNYGYTF.

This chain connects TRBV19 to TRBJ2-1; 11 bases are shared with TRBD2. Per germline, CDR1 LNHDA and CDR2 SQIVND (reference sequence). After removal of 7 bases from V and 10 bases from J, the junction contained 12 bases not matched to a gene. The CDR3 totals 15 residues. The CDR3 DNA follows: TGTGCCAGTACCGCCGGGACTAGCGGTACATACGAGCAGTTCTTC. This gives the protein CASTAGTSGTYEQFF.

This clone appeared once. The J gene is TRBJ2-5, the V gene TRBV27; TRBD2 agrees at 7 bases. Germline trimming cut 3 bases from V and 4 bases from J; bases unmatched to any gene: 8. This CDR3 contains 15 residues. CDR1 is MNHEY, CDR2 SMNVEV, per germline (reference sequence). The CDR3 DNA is TGTGCCAGCAGTTTGGGGGGGTTGGGAGGAGAGACCCAGTACTTC. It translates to CASSLGGLGGETQYF.

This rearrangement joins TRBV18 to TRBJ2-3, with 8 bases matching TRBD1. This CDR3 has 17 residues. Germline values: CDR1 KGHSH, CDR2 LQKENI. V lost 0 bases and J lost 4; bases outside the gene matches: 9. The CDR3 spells CASSPPTGGDKADTQYF. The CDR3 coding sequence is TGTGCCAGCTCACCACCTACAGGGGGAGACAAGGCAGATACGCAGTATTTT.

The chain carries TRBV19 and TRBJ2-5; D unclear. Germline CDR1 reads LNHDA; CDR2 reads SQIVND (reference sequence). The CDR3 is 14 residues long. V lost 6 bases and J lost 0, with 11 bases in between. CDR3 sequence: CASSAQVNQETQYF. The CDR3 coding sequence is TGTGCCAGTAGCGCCCAGGTGAACCAAGAGACCCAGTACTTC.

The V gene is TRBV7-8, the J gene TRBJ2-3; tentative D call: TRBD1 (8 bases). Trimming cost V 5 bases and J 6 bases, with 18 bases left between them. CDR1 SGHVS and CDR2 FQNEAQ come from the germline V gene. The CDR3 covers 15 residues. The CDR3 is CASSKPGQGGDTQYF. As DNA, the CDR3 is TGTGCCAGCAGCAAACCCGGACAGGGAGGGGATACGCAGTATTTT.